These 18 T cell receptor beta chains were sequenced from one sample in a study of T cells in Graves' hyperthyroidism and ophthalmopathy (dated by TCRdb to about 2019). The library was built by means of multiplex PCR. This sample was sequenced with an Illumina HiSeq 2000. Amplification of TCR beta CDR3 regions was carried out from RNA transcripts. The first round of RT-PCR for the TCR CDR3 was performed with the HTBI primer set and the Qiagen OneStep RT-PCR kit. Starting from the raw public reads, TCRdb applied fastp trimming at Q25, assembled clones with MiXCR and retained in-frame beta chains. Each record represents a unique CDR3 protein, reported with the most common genes and DNA among its rows. Counted in this sample were fewer than 500,000 distinct CDR3 sequences; roughly 15% of them appeared once. The leading ten clones occupy approximately 13% of the sample. The sample comprised blood. Source of these receptors: a man aged 18 to 35 with Graves' ophthalmopathy.

This clonotype was seen once. This chain joins TRBV20-1 and TRBJ2-3; TRBD2 matches 15 bases. This CDR3 spans 15 amino acids. Germline V lookup: CDR1 DFQATT, CDR2 SNEGSKA (reference sequence). The V and J ends lost 1 base and 4 bases, in that order; junction bases with no gene match: 0. The CDR3 sequence is CSARGTSGRADTQYF. CDR3 DNA sequence: TGCAGTGCTAGAGGGACTAGCGGGAGGGCAGATACGCAGTATTTT.

This chain connects TRBV5-6 to TRBJ1-2, with 7 bases matching TRBD1. From germline, CDR1 is SGHDT and CDR2 YYEEEE. The trim removed 5 bases at V and 3 bases at J, leaving 10 bases unmatched. The length of the CDR3 is 15 residues. Written as DNA, the CDR3 is TGTGCCAGCAGGTCCGGGAGACAGGGAGACTATGGCTACACCTTC. Its protein product is CASRSGRQGDYGYTF.

This clonotype has ten or more counts. The CDR3 bases are TGTGCCACCAGCAGAGATGACTTTTTCTCGAGACAGGAGAGCAATCAGCCCCAGCATTTT. Protein product: CATSRDDFFSRQESNQPQHF. The chain has TRBV15 and TRBJ1-5; D is possibly TRBD1 (6 bases). The CDR3 is made up of 20 amino acids. V was pared by 0 bases and J by 1 base, with 22 bases between. Per germline, CDR1 LNHNV and CDR2 YYDKDF (reference sequence).

This clonotype has a count of ten or more. The chain uses TRBV18 and TRBJ2-3; TRBD1 agrees at 9 bases. Per the germline V gene, CDR1 is KGHSH and CDR2 is LQKENI. J lost 3 bases, V lost 0 bases, and 7 bases had no gene match. The CDR3 has 17 residues. CDR3 region: CASSPPGGQGMTDTQYF. CDR3 DNA sequence: TGTGCCAGCTCACCACCCGGGGGACAGGGTATGACAGATACGCAGTATTTT.

At least ten counts were recorded for this clonotype. The V and J genes are TRBV20-1 and TRBJ2-3, with TRBD2 matching over 9 bases. Per germline, CDR1 DFQATT and CDR2 SNEGSKA (reference sequence). Losses at the gene ends were 3 bases for V and 6 bases for J; bases not matched to a gene: 10. This CDR3 region has 15 residues. The DNA for the CDR3 is TGCAGTGCTAGTAAGCGGGAGGTTGTACGGGATACGCAGTATTTT. Translating gives CSASKREVVRDTQYF.

This clonotype was counted a few times. A read error may produce the germline difference seen at one junction end. The rearrangement joins TRBV7-9 to TRBJ1-1; 8 nucleotides match TRBD1. CDR1 is SEHNR, CDR2 FQNEAQ, per germline (reference sequence). CDR3 size: 14 residues. The CDR3 region is CASSLGGQDTEAFF. The CDR3 bases are TGCGCCAGCAGCCTTGGGGGACAGGACACTGAAGCTTTCTTT.

The table lists this clonotype with a few counts. The rearrangement links TRBV19 to TRBJ1-5; D unresolved. This CDR3 has 13 residues. V was cut by 5 bases and J by 4 bases, with 9 bases left in between. Germline CDR1 and CDR2: LNHDA and SQIVND (reference sequence). CDR3 DNA sequence: TGTGCCAGTAGTGAAGATCCGAATCAGCCCCAGCATTTT. The encoded protein is CASSEDPNQPQHF.

This clonotype was detected ten times or more. The J gene is TRBJ2-1, the V gene TRBV11-3; 7 nucleotides match TRBD2. Per germline, CDR1 SGHNT and CDR2 YENEEA. V lost 0 bases and J lost 4; bases outside the gene matches: 3. The CDR3 runs to 15 residues. Here the CDR3 reads CASSLEAGLYNEQFF. CDR3 in DNA: TGTGCCAGCAGCTTAGAAGCGGGACTATACAATGAGCAGTTCTTC.

In the case of this clonotype: A much bigger clone sits one base away, suggesting this may be a read error. The V call is TRBV7-9, the J call TRBJ2-1; tentatively, D is TRBD1 (6 bases). The CDR3 has 13 amino acids. V was trimmed by 5 bases and J by 6 bases, leaving 11 bases between them. The V gene's germline CDR1 is SEHNR and CDR2 FQNEAQ (reference sequence). The CDR3 reads CASSRDIRNEQFF. CDR3 DNA sequence: TGTGCCAGCAGCCGGGACATACGCAATGAGCAGTTCTTC.

CDR3 sequence (DNA): TGTGCCAGCAGCGTGGGGAACTCAGGGGAAATTGGCTACACCTTC. Residues: CASSVGNSGEIGYTF. The chain links TRBV9 to TRBJ1-2; D perhaps matches TRBD1 (6 bases). Trimming took 2 bases from V and 7 from J, leaving 18 bases between them. The germline V gene encodes CDR1 SGDLS and CDR2 YYNGEE. The CDR3 is 15 residues long.

This rearrangement joins TRBV3-1 to TRBJ1-2; D is ambiguous. This CDR3 is built from 12 residues. Trimming took off 2 bases at V and 8 bases at J, with 9 bases between the two ends. The V gene's germline CDR1 is LGHDT and CDR2 YNNKEL (reference sequence). CDR3 DNA: TGTGCCAGCAGCCAACTCCCGGGGGGCTACACCTTC. Its translation: CASSQLPGGYTF.

This clonotype was counted many times. This chain's CDR3 is CASSYWGEGTEAFF. The DNA for the CDR3 is TGTGCCAGCAGTTACTGGGGAGAGGGCACTGAAGCTTTCTTT. The chain couples TRBV6-5 to TRBJ1-1; D not certain. Per germline, CDR1 MNHEY and CDR2 SVGAGI. V lost 1 base and J 4 bases, leaving 10 bases between the germline ends. The CDR3 covers 14 residues.

As concerns this clonotype: Mismatch with germline at one junction end may stem from a read error. The V call is TRBV2, the J call TRBJ2-5, with TRBD2 matching over 11 bases. This CDR3 has 11 amino acids. The germline V gene has CDR1 SNHLY and CDR2 FYNNEI. The CDR3 DNA follows: TGTGCCAGCAGTGATACTAGCGGGGGCGACTTC. This translates into CASSDTSGGDF.

This chain connects TRBV12-3 or TRBV12-4 to TRBJ2-2, with D perhaps being TRBD1 or TRBD2 (7 bases each). V was shortened by 5 bases and J by 7 bases, with 20 bases between the two germline ends. CDR3 length: 16 residues. The CDR3 sequence is CASSQGGGAHDGELFF. CDR3 coding DNA: TGTGCCAGCAGTCAGGGGGGGGGGGCGCATGACGGGGAGCTGTTTTTT.

In this sample, this clonotype turned up a few times. This chain joins TRBV12-3 or TRBV12-4 and TRBJ2-5; 8 bases agree with TRBD1. Losses at the gene ends were 6 bases for V and 3 bases for J; bases not matched to a gene: 6. CDR3 length: 14 amino acids. The DNA of the CDR3 is TGTGCCAGCAGCTCGCAACAGGGGGAAGAGACCCAGTACTTC. This gives the protein CASSSQQGEETQYF.

This clonotype was seen many times. J is TRBJ2-3 and V is TRBV7-3; 8 bases map to TRBD2. From germline, CDR1 is SGHTA and CDR2 FQGTGA. J was trimmed by 4 bases and V by 0 bases; bases with no gene match: 12. This CDR3 has 18 amino acids. The chain's CDR3 is CASSLTMGAGGDPDTQYF. The CDR3 nucleotides read TGTGCCAGCAGCTTAACGATGGGGGCGGGAGGAGACCCAGATACGCAGTATTTT.

This clonotype occurred many times. J is TRBJ1-4 and V is TRBV5-8; perhaps TRBD1 as D (6 bases). The CDR3 spans 14 residues. Germline CDR1 and CDR2: SGHTS and YDEGEE. Trimming took 6 bases from V and 0 from J, leaving 9 bases between them. CDR3 amino acids: CASTRTATNEKLFF. The CDR3 DNA is TGTGCCAGCACAAGGACAGCAACTAATGAAAAACTGTTTTTT.

This clonotype was counted many times. The chain combines TRBV3-1 with TRBJ2-3; D is ambiguous. This CDR3 has 17 amino acids. V shed 4 bases and J shed 2 bases, with 19 bases lying between them. Germline CDR1 reads LGHDT; CDR2 reads YNNKEL (reference sequence). The CDR3 loop is CASSRRQGSPATDTQYF. In DNA, the CDR3 is TGTGCCAGCAGCCGCCGACAAGGGTCCCCCGCCACAGATACGCAGTATTTT.